A single sample gave rise to the 11 T cell receptor beta chains below, sequenced in a study of blood T cell repertoires in COVID-19. The repertoire was sequenced with immunoSEQ multiplex PCR; TCRdb's copy has only in-frame clones and lacks some. In the table there are more than 60,000 clones, almost 85% of which are singletons. Sequenced sample: peripheral blood. The receptor set was obtained from a man in his sixties with acute or convalescent COVID-19.

The chain has TRBV3-1 (or the pseudogene TRBV3-2) and TRBJ2-5, with TRBD1 matching over 9 bases. CDR3 length: 15 residues. V was pared by 3 bases and J by 6 bases, with 8 bases of the junction left unmatched. Looked up from germline, CDR1 is LGHDT and CDR2 is YNNKEL (reference sequence). CDR3 protein: CASSHRTGEGKTQYF. The CDR3 DNA follows: TGTGCCAGCAGCCACAGGACAGGGGAAGGAAAGACCCAGTACTTC.

This chain links TRBV19 with TRBJ1-5; 9 bases match TRBD1. This CDR3 spans 18 amino acids. Germline-derived CDR1 and CDR2 are LNHDA and SQIVND (reference sequence). Germline trimming cut 5 bases from V and 7 bases from J; bases unmatched to any gene: 18. The CDR3 loop reads CASSSPPGTGRYGQPQHF. The CDR3 region has the DNA TGTGCCAGTAGTTCGCCCCCCGGGACAGGGAGGTATGGCCAGCCCCAGCATTTT.

The chain links TRBV12-3 or TRBV12-4 to TRBJ1-2; tentative D call: TRBD1 (6 bases). The germline V and J ends were trimmed by 5 bases and 9 bases, with 16 bases remaining between them. The CDR3 spans 13 residues. The CDR3 DNA follows: TGTGCCAGCAGTCCACAGGGAAGCCGTAGCTACACCTTC. This translates into CASSPQGSRSYTF.

J is TRBJ1-5 and V is TRBV7-8; TRBD1 is a possible D gene (5 bases). The CDR3 has 13 amino acids. Trimming took off 5 bases at V and 7 bases at J, with 12 bases between the two ends. Germline V gene sequence: CDR1 SGHVS, CDR2 FQNEAQ. The CDR3 nucleotides are TGTGCCAGCAGCCGGACAATACGGCAGCCCCAGCATTTT. It encodes CASSRTIRQPQHF.

This chain joins TRBV6-5 and TRBJ1-1; 7 nucleotides align to TRBD1. CDR1 MNHEY and CDR2 SVGAGI come from the germline V gene. V shed 7 bases and J 2 bases; nucleotides not matched to a gene: 4. CDR3 length: 13 amino acids. CDR3 nucleotides: TGTGCCAGCAAGACAGGGCTCAACACTGAAGCTTTCTTT. Translating gives CASKTGLNTEAFF.

This chain uses TRBV5-1 with TRBJ2-1, with a tentative D call TRBD2 (6 bases). CDR3 size: 15 residues. The germline CDR1 and CDR2 sequences are SGHRS and YFSETQ. The ends were cut back, 4 bases at V and 8 bases at J, with 19 bases in the middle. The DNA of the CDR3 is TGCGCCAGCAGCGTCCCAGTGGCGGGACTCGATGAGCAGTTCTTC. Its translation is CASSVPVAGLDEQFF.

The V gene is TRBV6-2 or TRBV6-3, the J gene TRBJ1-2, with a tentative D call TRBD1 (6 bases). V was cut by 5 bases and J by 4 bases, with 11 bases left in between. The germline gives CDR1 MNHEY, CDR2 SVGEGT. CDR3 length: 13 residues. As DNA, the CDR3 is TGTGCCAGCAGTCCCAGGGGTAGCTATGGCTACACCTTC. Translation gives CASSPRGSYGYTF.

The chain carries TRBV7-2 and TRBJ1-6; unclear D gene. Per germline, CDR1 SGHTA and CDR2 FQGNSA. There are 14 residues in the CDR3. V was trimmed by 4 bases and J by 5 bases, leaving 9 bases between them. CDR3 nucleotides: TGTGCCAGCAGCTCGGTTCCCGATAATTCACCCCTCCACTTT. Translating it yields CASSSVPDNSPLHF.

This chain links TRBV4-2 with TRBJ2-2, with D uncertain. The CDR3 runs 14 residues. V was trimmed by 0 bases and J by 7 bases, leaving 9 bases between them. CDR1 and CDR2 from the germline V gene are LGHNA and YNFKEQ. This CDR3 reads CASSQERLGGELFF. In DNA, the CDR3 is TGTGCCAGCAGCCAAGAACGCCTCGGCGGGGAGCTGTTTTTT.

The rearrangement joins TRBV2 to TRBJ2-5, with a weak D call TRBD1 (6 bases). The CDR3 has 14 amino acids. Germline lookup yields CDR1 SNHLY and CDR2 FYNNEI. Trimming took off 4 bases at V and 4 bases at J, with 13 bases between the two ends. The CDR3 DNA follows: TGTGCCAGCAGTGTAATGTCAGGGGTAGAGACCCAGTACTTC. Translating gives CASSVMSGVETQYF.

This chain links TRBV7-9 with TRBJ1-1; TRBD1 aligns across 8 bases. The V and J ends lost 6 bases and 10 bases, in that order; junction bases with no gene match: 7. The CDR3 totals 12 residues. The germline gives CDR1 SEHNR, CDR2 FQNEAQ (reference sequence). CDR3 residues: CASSPGQGGAFF. CDR3 coding DNA: TGTGCCAGCAGTCCTGGACAGGGAGGAGCTTTCTTT.